The 27 T cell receptor beta chains given below trace back to one sample, sequenced in a study of identical twins. TCRdb used MiXCR to reprocess the 5' RACE reads, holding one entry per CDR3 protein. Here the sample spans around 160,000 distinct CDR3 sequences, roughly 3.2% being singletons. The sequenced material came from memory T cells sorted from blood. The source is a man aged 18 to 29 in good health.

At least ten counts were recorded for this clonotype. Here the CDR3 reads CASSFEVGLRGEQYF. CDR3 DNA sequence: TGTGCCAGCAGCTTCGAAGTGGGACTTCGTGGCGAGCAGTACTTC. This chain links TRBV7-9 with TRBJ2-7, with D maybe TRBD2 (6 bases). Trimming pared 3 bases from V and 6 bases from J, leaving 18 bases between. This CDR3 is built from 15 residues. Germline values: CDR1 SEHNR, CDR2 FQNEAQ (reference sequence).

This clonotype was observed many times. CDR3 region: CASSLGVVKDTQYF. The CDR3 DNA reads as TGTGCCAGCAGTTTAGGGGTTGTGAAGGATACGCAGTATTTT. The V and J genes are TRBV12-3 or TRBV12-4 and TRBJ2-3; unclear D gene. V lost 1 base and J lost 6, with 11 bases in between. The CDR3 is 14 residues long.

This clonotype was counted at least ten times. The gene calls are TRBV28 and TRBJ2-7; 11 bases agree with TRBD1. CDR3 length: 14 residues. In germline, CDR1 is MDHEN, CDR2 SYDVKM. The CDR3 region has the DNA TGTGCCAGCAGTCCGGGACTCGGACAGGGGGCGCTTTCAGTC. This codes for CASSPGLGQGALSV.

This clonotype was seen repeatedly, ten times or more. This chain links TRBV3-1 with TRBJ1-6; no firm D call. The CDR3 sequence is 14 residues long. V was cut by 3 bases and J by 10 bases, with 13 bases left in between. CDR1 is LGHDT and CDR2 is YNNKEL in the germline V gene (reference sequence). The CDR3 loop is CASSQGSGRSPLHF. The CDR3, as DNA: TGTGCCAGCAGCCAGGGGAGCGGACGATCACCCCTCCACTTT.

This clonotype was detected ten times or more. The chain couples TRBV20-1 to TRBJ1-4, with D unresolved. Germline CDR1 and CDR2: DFQATT and SNEGSKA (reference sequence). V was cut by 3 bases and J by 9 bases, with 20 bases left in between. This CDR3 contains 15 residues. The CDR3 coding sequence is TGCAGTGCTAGCCCTTCGAACACCGGCATGAAAAAACTGTTTTTT. This gives the protein CSASPSNTGMKKLFF.

Many counts were recorded for this clonotype. The V and J genes are TRBV4-1 and TRBJ2-1; 7 bases fit TRBD2. The V and J ends lost 0 bases and 1 base, in that order; junction bases with no gene match: 3. CDR3 length: 16 amino acids. CDR1 and CDR2 from the germline V gene are MGHRA and YSYEKL. The CDR3 DNA is TGCGCCAGCAGCCAAGATCTGGGGGGGTCCTACAATGAGCAGTTCTTC. Translation: CASSQDLGGSYNEQFF.

In this sample, this clonotype turned up many times. The chain has TRBV15 and TRBJ1-2; 9 bases align to TRBD1. From germline, CDR1 is LNHNV and CDR2 YYDKDF (reference sequence). The CDR3 is 15 amino acids. The J segment lost 5 bases and the V segment lost 0 bases, leaving 4 bases of the junction unmatched. CDR3: CATSRDETGGYGYTF. In nucleotides, the CDR3 is TGTGCCACCAGCAGAGATGAGACAGGGGGGTATGGCTACACCTTC.

Many counts were recorded for this clonotype. The gene calls are TRBV5-1 and TRBJ2-3, with 12 bases fitting TRBD1. In germline, CDR1 is SGHRS, CDR2 YFSETQ. This CDR3 has 16 residues. V was clipped by 3 bases and J by 3 bases; unmatched bases: 5. The CDR3 DNA follows: TGCGCCAGCAGCTCCGGGACAGGGGGCTTTACAGATACGCAGTATTTT. Translation: CASSSGTGGFTDTQYF. Full variable domain (rest looked up from reference TRBV5-1 and TRBJ2-3): KAGVTQTPRYLIKTRGQQVTLSCSPISGHRSVSWYQQTPGQGLQFLFEYFSETQRNKGNFPGRFSGRQFSNSRSEMNVSTLELGDSALYLCASSSGTGGFTDTQYFGPGTRLTVL.

The CDR3 region has the DNA TGTGCCAGCAGCTTAGGGGTACTGGGCACCGGGGAGCTGTTTTTT. Its protein product is CASSLGVLGTGELFF. This chain connects TRBV7-6 to TRBJ2-2; D not certain. The V gene's germline CDR1 is SGHVS and CDR2 FNYEAQ. The CDR3 spans 15 residues. With 1 base removed from V and 4 bases from J, the gap between germline ends came to 10 bases.

This clonotype came up many times. The rearrangement links TRBV3-1 to TRBJ1-4, with D unclear. Germline CDR1 and CDR2: LGHDT and YNNKEL (reference sequence). The CDR3 has 15 amino acids. V lost 0 bases and J 0 bases, leaving 5 bases between the germline ends. CDR3 sequence: CASSQDSSTNEKLFF. CDR3 bases: TGTGCCAGCAGCCAAGACAGTTCAACTAATGAAAAACTGTTTTTT.

This clonotype was seen many times. The chain uses TRBV6-2 or TRBV6-3 and TRBJ2-3, with no clear D. V lost 7 bases to trimming and J lost 7 bases, with 9 bases between them. The CDR3 has 11 amino acids. Germline assignment: CDR1 MNHEY and CDR2 SVGEGT. CDR3 residues: CASTGVYTQYF. The CDR3, as DNA: TGTGCCAGCACCGGAGTATATACGCAGTATTTT.

This clonotype was detected many times. This chain joins TRBV25-1 and TRBJ1-6; D remains unclear. CDR1 and CDR2 (germline): MGHDK, SYGVNS. Trimming left V 3 bases short and J 10 bases short, with 16 bases between. The CDR3 sequence is 15 residues long. The CDR3 loop reads CASSEGGAAGSPLHF. CDR3 nucleotides: TGTGCCAGCAGTGAGGGCGGAGCGGCGGGATCACCCCTCCACTTT.

This clonotype was observed at least ten times. The chain links TRBV7-6 to TRBJ2-7; no clear D. Germline CDR1 SGHVS, CDR2 FNYEAQ. The V and J ends lost 4 bases and 0 bases respectively, with 10 bases between them. CDR3 length equals 14 residues. CDR3: CASSSRTISYEQYF. The CDR3 nucleotides are TGTGCCAGCAGCTCGCGGACCATCTCCTACGAGCAGTACTTC.

This clonotype came up many times. The rearrangement uses TRBV20-1 and TRBJ1-4; no definite D call. The V end lost 4 bases, the J end lost 8 bases, and 14 bases lay between the germline ends. The germline V gene encodes CDR1 DFQATT and CDR2 SNEGSKA (reference sequence). The CDR3 covers 13 residues. The CDR3 coding sequence is TGCAGTGCTACAGTCCCATGGGGAGAAAAACTGTTTTTT. Translated: CSATVPWGEKLFF.

At least ten counts were recorded for this clonotype. V usage is TRBV20-1 and J usage is TRBJ2-3; 8 nucleotides match TRBD1. The length of the CDR3 is 14 residues. J gave up 0 bases and V 6 bases, and 5 bases lay outside the gene matches. Looked up from germline, CDR1 is DFQATT and CDR2 is SNEGSKA (reference sequence). The DNA of the CDR3 is TGCAGTGCCCTCCGGGACAGGAGCACAGATACGCAGTATTTT. Translating gives CSALRDRSTDTQYF.

This clonotype was detected ten times or more. The rearrangement links TRBV10-2 to TRBJ2-3, with 7 positions matching TRBD2. The CDR3 length is 15 residues. Unmatched junction bases numbered 11, after V lost 5 bases and J lost 6 bases. Germline assignment: CDR1 WSHSY and CDR2 SAAADI. CDR3 protein: CASSLSSGGTDTQYF. As DNA, the CDR3 is TGCGCCAGCAGTCTGTCTAGCGGAGGGACGGATACGCAGTATTTT.

The chain couples TRBV6-1 to TRBJ2-7; D not resolved. Trimming cost V 5 bases and J 6 bases, with 11 bases left between them. Germline CDR1 reads MNHNS; CDR2 reads SASEGT. The CDR3 has 12 residues. The CDR3 DNA reads TGTGCCAGCAGTCGTAGTGGGTCCGAGCAGTACGTC. Residues: CASSRSGSEQYV.

This clonotype was seen more than once but under ten times. The CDR3 loop reads CASSLGAQAAPRDTQYF. The CDR3, as DNA: TGTGCCAGCAGCTTAGGGGCCCAAGCGGCCCCCAGGGATACGCAGTATTTT. The rearrangement joins TRBV7-2 to TRBJ2-3; the D gene is possibly TRBD2 (5 bases). The CDR3 covers 17 residues. The V gene lost 1 base and the J gene lost 6 bases, with 20 bases spanning the gap. CDR1 and CDR2 from the germline V gene are SGHTA and FQGNSA. Full variable domain (rest looked up from reference TRBV7-2 and TRBJ2-3): GAGVSQSPSNKVTEKGKDVELRCDPISGHTALYWYRQSLGQGLEFLIYFQGNSAPDKSGLPSDRFSAERTGGSVSTLTIQRTQQEDSAVYLCASSLGAQAAPRDTQYFGPGTRLTVL.

This clonotype occurred many times. The rearrangement joins TRBV5-4 to TRBJ2-3, with D perhaps matching TRBD1 (7 bases). Germline lookup yields CDR1 SGHNT and CDR2 YYREEE (reference sequence). The V gene lost 4 bases and the J gene lost 4 bases, with 13 bases spanning the gap. CDR3 length: 14 residues. Written as DNA, the CDR3 is TGTGCCAGCAGCGCGGGACAGAAGGCAGATACGCAGTATTTT. Translated, it gives CASSAGQKADTQYF.

This clonotype occurred many times. The rearrangement links TRBV20-1 to TRBJ2-1; 13 nucleotides line up with TRBD2. The CDR3 extends over 15 amino acids. Germline CDR1 is DFQATT and CDR2 is SNEGSKA (reference sequence). V shed 5 bases, J shed 4 bases, and the junction held 5 bases outside the gene matches. The CDR3 DNA reads as TGCAGTGCTGGGAAACTAGCGGGAGGGTACAATGAGCAGTTCTTC. It specifies CSAGKLAGGYNEQFF.

In this sample, this clonotype turned up many times. Here the CDR3 DNA reads TGCGCCAGCAGCCCGGACAGGGACGAGCAGTACTTC. It codes for CASSPDRDEQYF. The gene calls are TRBV5-1 and TRBJ2-7; 8 bases fit TRBD1. The J segment lost 5 bases and the V segment lost 4 bases, leaving 2 bases of the junction unmatched. Germline-derived CDR1 and CDR2 are SGHRS and YFSETQ. This CDR3 comprises 12 residues.

This clonotype has at least ten counts. The junction departs from germline at one end; a sequencing error may be responsible. This chain uses TRBV13 with TRBJ2-1; TRBD2 might be the D (6 bases). Looked up from germline, CDR1 is PRHDT and CDR2 is FYEKMQ (reference sequence). The CDR3 is made up of 15 amino acids. The CDR3 is CACSTPYGEDNEQFF. The CDR3 bases are TGTGCCTGCAGCACACCATACGGGGAGGACAATGAGCAGTTCTTC.

This clonotype was observed a few times. The chain couples TRBV30 to TRBJ2-1, with 10 bases identical to TRBD1. V gave up 3 bases and J gave up 12 bases; unmatched junction bases: 8. Germline loops: CDR1 GTSNPN, CDR2 SVGIG (reference sequence). The CDR3 consists of 13 residues. The chain's CDR3 is CAWRGDRGLGQFF. CDR3 nucleotides: TGTGCCTGGAGGGGGGACAGGGGATTGGGGCAGTTCTTC. Full variable domain (rest looked up from reference TRBV30 and TRBJ2-1): SQTIHQWPATLVQPVGSPLSLECTVEGTSNPNLYWYRQAAGRGLQLLFYSVGIGQISSEVPQNLSASRPQDRQFILSSKKLLLSDSGFYLCAWRGDRGLGQFFGPGTRLTVL.

This clonotype was detected ten times or more. J is TRBJ2-2 and V is TRBV5-1, with D tentatively TRBD1 (6 bases). CDR3 size: 18 residues. Trimming removed 1 base at V and 2 bases at J, with 18 bases between. Germline CDR1 is SGHRS and CDR2 is YFSETQ. The CDR3: CASSLPPPDRHNTGELFF. Written as DNA, the CDR3 is TGCGCCAGCAGCTTGCCCCCTCCGGACAGACATAACACCGGGGAGCTGTTTTTT.

This clonotype has ten or more counts. This chain uses TRBV5-1 with TRBJ2-7; 11 bases align to TRBD2. V lost 2 bases and J lost 4; bases outside the gene matches: 2. Germline CDR1 and CDR2: SGHRS and YFSETQ. This CDR3 is 14 amino acids long. The CDR3 sequence: CASSLTSGSYEQYV. CDR3 in DNA: TGCGCCAGCAGCTTAACTAGCGGGAGTTACGAGCAGTACGTC.

This clonotype was observed at least ten times. This chain joins TRBV11-2 and TRBJ1-6; the D is unclear. Between the trimmed V and J ends, which lost 8 bases and 7 bases, there was a span of 15 bases. In germline, CDR1 is SGHAT, CDR2 FQNNGV. The CDR3 spans 14 residues. CDR3 nucleotide sequence: TGTGCCAGCGCTCCACGCGGGTTGAATTCACCCCTCCACTTT. Protein: CASAPRGLNSPLHF.

The sample holds many counts of this clonotype. The genes are TRBV9 and TRBJ2-1, with a possible D match to TRBD1 (6 bases). Between the trimmed V and J ends, which lost 0 bases and 5 bases, there was a span of 12 bases. CDR1 is SGDLS and CDR2 is YYNGEE in the germline V gene. CDR3 length: 15 residues. The CDR3: CASSVAQGSHNEQFF. The CDR3 bases are TGTGCCAGCAGCGTAGCCCAGGGGTCTCACAATGAGCAGTTCTTC.